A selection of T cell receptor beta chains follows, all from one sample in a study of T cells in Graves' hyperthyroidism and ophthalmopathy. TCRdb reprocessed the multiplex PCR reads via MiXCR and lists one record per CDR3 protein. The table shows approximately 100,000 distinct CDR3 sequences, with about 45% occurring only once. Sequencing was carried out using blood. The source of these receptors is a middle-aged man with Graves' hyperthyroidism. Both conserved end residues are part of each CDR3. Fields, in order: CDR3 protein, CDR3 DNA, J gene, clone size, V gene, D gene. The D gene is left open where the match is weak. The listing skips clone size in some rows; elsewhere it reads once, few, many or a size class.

CDR3aa: CAASDQGRAGAFF
CDR3nt: TGTGCCGCCAGTGATCAGGGGAGGGCTGGAGCTTTCTTT
j_gene: TRBJ1-1
abundance: -
v_gene: TRBV24-1
d_gene: -

CDR3aa: CSVEGDSYNEQYF
CDR3nt: TGCAGCGTTGAGGGCGACTCCTACAATGAGCAGTATTTT
j_gene: TRBJ2-3
abundance: -
v_gene: TRBV29-1
d_gene: -

CDR3aa: CASSYSKAPGPETQYF
CDR3nt: TGTGCCAGCAGTTACTCGAAGGCCCCGGGGCCAGAGACCCAGTACTTC
j_gene: TRBJ2-5
abundance: many
v_gene: TRBV6-5
d_gene: -

CDR3aa: CASRPEGGRDYGYTF
CDR3nt: TGTGCCAGCAGACCCGAAGGGGGAAGGGACTATGGCTACACCTTC
j_gene: TRBJ1-2
abundance: many
v_gene: TRBV6-5
d_gene: -

CDR3aa: CASSLDRSYEQYF
CDR3nt: TGTGCCAGCAGCTTGGACAGGTCCTACGAGCAGTACTTC
j_gene: TRBJ2-7
abundance: -
v_gene: TRBV7-9
d_gene: TRBD1

CDR3aa: CASRRDTGELFF
CDR3nt: TGTGCCAGCCGACGTGACACCGGGGAGCTGTTTTTT
j_gene: TRBJ2-2
abundance: many
v_gene: TRBV7-6
d_gene: -

CDR3aa: CASPGWGEASQETQYF
CDR3nt: TGTGCCAGCCCTGGGTGGGGGGAGGCCTCCCAAGAGACCCAGTACTTC
j_gene: TRBJ2-5
abundance: -
v_gene: TRBV25-1
d_gene: -

CDR3aa: CSARFTAGAYTQYF
CDR3nt: TGCAGTGCTAGATTCACAGCGGGGGCGTATACGCAGTATTTT
j_gene: TRBJ2-3
abundance: -
v_gene: TRBV20-1
d_gene: TRBD2

CDR3aa: CSASPPGAYGYTF
CDR3nt: TGCAGTGCCAGCCCACCGGGGGCCTATGGCTACACCTTC
j_gene: TRBJ1-2
abundance: many
v_gene: TRBV20-1
d_gene: -

CDR3aa: CASSERGSSTYEQYF
CDR3nt: TGTGCCAGTAGTGAGCGAGGTAGCTCCACCTACGAGCAGTACTTC
j_gene: TRBJ2-7
abundance: many
v_gene: TRBV19
d_gene: -

CDR3aa: CAGSRDRGSGNYGYTF
CDR3nt: TGTGCCGGGTCCCGGGACAGGGGGTCGGGAAACTATGGCTACACCTTC
j_gene: TRBJ1-2
abundance: -
v_gene: TRBV6-6
d_gene: TRBD1

CDR3aa: CASSVVGTGELFF
CDR3nt: TGTGCCAGCAGCGTAGTGGGCACCGGGGAGCTGTTTTTT
j_gene: TRBJ2-2
abundance: -
v_gene: TRBV9
d_gene: -

CDR3aa: CASSREGEYSSPLHF
CDR3nt: TGCGCCAGCAGCCGCGAGGGCGAATATAGTTCACCCCTCCACTTT
j_gene: TRBJ1-6
abundance: many
v_gene: TRBV5-1
d_gene: -

CDR3aa: CATAGVSGETQYF
CDR3nt: TGTGCCACAGCAGGGGTTTCAGGAGAGACCCAGTACTTC
j_gene: TRBJ2-5
abundance: many
v_gene: TRBV15
d_gene: -

CDR3aa: CASSATRGEQFF
CDR3nt: TGTGCCAGCAGCGCGACTAGGGGTGAGCAGTTCTTC
j_gene: TRBJ2-1
abundance: many
v_gene: TRBV12-3/TRBV12-4
d_gene: -

CDR3aa: CANSAGAHNEQFF
CDR3nt: TGTGCAAATAGCGCGGGAGCTCACAATGAGCAGTTCTTC
j_gene: TRBJ2-1
abundance: -
v_gene: TRBV7-3
d_gene: TRBD2

CDR3aa: CSATTDVGRVWTEAFF
CDR3nt: TGCAGCGCGACGACAGACGTAGGTCGTGTATGGACTGAAGCTTTCTTT
j_gene: TRBJ1-1
abundance: -
v_gene: TRBV29-1
d_gene: -

CDR3aa: CASSSRTGGSEQYF
CDR3nt: TGTGCCAGTAGTTCAAGGACAGGGGGATCCGAGCAGTACTTC
j_gene: TRBJ2-7
abundance: -
v_gene: TRBV19
d_gene: TRBD1

CDR3aa: CASTTGADYGYTF
CDR3nt: TGCGCCAGCACGACAGGGGCGGATTATGGCTACACCTTC
j_gene: TRBJ1-2
abundance: -
v_gene: TRBV5-1
d_gene: TRBD1

CDR3aa: CASSRGPSNQPQHF
CDR3nt: TGTGCCAGCAGCCGGGGGCCGAGCAATCAGCCCCAGCATTTT
j_gene: TRBJ1-5
abundance: many
v_gene: TRBV7-2
d_gene: -

CDR3aa: CASSQDVGRLNTEAFF
CDR3nt: TGCGCCAGCAGCCAAGATGTAGGCAGACTGAACACTGAAGCTTTCTTT
j_gene: TRBJ1-1
abundance: few
v_gene: TRBV4-1
d_gene: -

CDR3aa: CASSLVREGVDTQYF
CDR3nt: TGTGCCAGCAGCTTAGTCCGGGAGGGGGTGGATACGCAGTATTTT
j_gene: TRBJ2-3
abundance: many
v_gene: TRBV7-9
d_gene: TRBD2

CDR3aa: CASSLTRVYGYEQYF
CDR3nt: TGTGCCAGCAGCTTGACCAGGGTCTATGGCTACGAGCAGTACTTC
j_gene: TRBJ2-7
abundance: -
v_gene: TRBV7-9
d_gene: -

CDR3aa: CASSQDQQYSGANVLTF
CDR3nt: TGTGCCAGCAGCCAAGACCAACAGTACTCTGGGGCCAACGTCCTGACTTTC
j_gene: TRBJ2-6
abundance: few
v_gene: TRBV3-1
d_gene: -

CDR3aa: CASSQRAGREVIEQFF
CDR3nt: TGTGCCAGCAGCCAAAGGGCGGGGCGGGAGGTTATTGAGCAGTTCTTC
j_gene: TRBJ2-1
abundance: -
v_gene: TRBV7-2
d_gene: TRBD2

CDR3aa: CASSLPTSGRLNEQFF
CDR3nt: TGTGCCAGCAGCCTACCGACTAGCGGAAGACTTAATGAGCAGTTCTTC
j_gene: TRBJ2-1
abundance: -
v_gene: TRBV7-2
d_gene: TRBD2

CDR3aa: CASSLPTSGTNTGELFF
CDR3nt: TGTGCCAGCAGCCTACCGACTAGCGGGACGAACACCGGGGAGCTGTTTTTT
j_gene: TRBJ2-2
abundance: -
v_gene: TRBV7-2
d_gene: TRBD2

CDR3aa: CASSLSSGIAYNEQFF
CDR3nt: TGTGCCAGCAGCTTGTCGAGCGGGATAGCCTACAATGAGCAGTTCTTC
j_gene: TRBJ2-1
abundance: many
v_gene: TRBV7-6
d_gene: TRBD2

CDR3aa: CASSQDRDRAYNEQFF
CDR3nt: TGCGCCAGCAGCCAAGACCGGGACAGAGCGTACAATGAGCAGTTCTTC
j_gene: TRBJ2-1
abundance: many
v_gene: TRBV4-1
d_gene: TRBD1

CDR3aa: CASRGYQETQYF
CDR3nt: TGTGCCAGCAGAGGGTACCAAGAGACCCAGTACTTC
j_gene: TRBJ2-5
abundance: many
v_gene: TRBV2
d_gene: -

CDR3aa: CASSLVGTGGNEQYF
CDR3nt: TGTGCCAGCAGCTTAGTGGGGACAGGTGGCAACGAGCAGTACTTC
j_gene: TRBJ2-7
abundance: -
v_gene: TRBV11-2
d_gene: TRBD1

CDR3aa: CASSLVGLDTQYF
CDR3nt: TGTGCCAGCAGCTTGGTTGGCTTAGATACGCAGTATTTT
j_gene: TRBJ2-3
abundance: many
v_gene: TRBV5-8
d_gene: -

CDR3aa: CASSGQGDYGYTF
CDR3nt: TGTGCCAGCAGCGGACAGGGTGACTATGGCTACACCTTC
j_gene: TRBJ1-2
abundance: -
v_gene: TRBV2
d_gene: TRBD1

CDR3aa: CASRGGTGITEAFF
CDR3nt: TGTGCCAGCAGGGGGGGGACAGGGATCACTGAAGCTTTCTTT
j_gene: TRBJ1-1
abundance: many
v_gene: TRBV2
d_gene: TRBD1

CDR3aa: CASSLGAGAGGGEQYF
CDR3nt: TGCGCCAGCAGCTTAGGGGCGGGAGCGGGCGGCGGGGAGCAGTACTTC
j_gene: TRBJ2-7
abundance: -
v_gene: TRBV5-1
d_gene: TRBD2

CDR3aa: CASSLGALDLAFGYTF
CDR3nt: TGTGCCAGCAGCTTAGGGGCGCTGGACCTAGCCTTTGGCTACACCTTC
j_gene: TRBJ1-2
abundance: many
v_gene: TRBV7-8
d_gene: -

CDR3aa: CASSPQGFLAEAFF
CDR3nt: TGTGCCAGCAGCCCCCAGGGTTTCTTGGCTGAAGCTTTCTTT
j_gene: TRBJ1-1
abundance: -
v_gene: TRBV9
d_gene: -

CDR3aa: CASSLVSSKSTDTQYF
CDR3nt: TGCGCCAGCAGCTTGGTCAGTTCAAAAAGCACAGATACGCAGTATTTT
j_gene: TRBJ2-3
abundance: many
v_gene: TRBV5-1
d_gene: -

CDR3aa: CASSTDRYGYTF
CDR3nt: TGTGCCAGCAGCACGGACAGATATGGCTACACCTTC
j_gene: TRBJ1-2
abundance: many
v_gene: TRBV7-2
d_gene: -

CDR3aa: CASSPRLGELLGYTF
CDR3nt: TGCGCCAGCAGTCCGAGGTTAGGGGAACTACTTGGCTACACCTTC
j_gene: TRBJ1-2
abundance: many
v_gene: TRBV4-1
d_gene: -

CDR3aa: CASSPGQGRPDTQYF
CDR3nt: TGCGCCAGCAGCCCCGGACAGGGAAGGCCAGATACGCAGTATTTT
j_gene: TRBJ2-3
abundance: many
v_gene: TRBV5-1
d_gene: TRBD1

CDR3aa: CASSPGQDGSPLHF
CDR3nt: TGTGCCAGCAGCCCTGGACAGGACGGTTCACCCCTCCACTTT
j_gene: TRBJ1-6
abundance: many
v_gene: TRBV5-5
d_gene: TRBD1

CDR3aa: CAWSVQDTQYF
CDR3nt: TGTGCCTGGAGTGTACAAGATACGCAGTATTTT
j_gene: TRBJ2-3
abundance: few
v_gene: TRBV30
d_gene: -

CDR3aa: CASSQEVKTYEQYF
CDR3nt: TGCGCCAGCAGCCAAGAGGTCAAGACCTACGAGCAGTACTTC
j_gene: TRBJ2-7
abundance: many
v_gene: TRBV4-1
d_gene: -

CDR3aa: CASGMTRGNEQYF
CDR3nt: TGTGCCAGTGGTATGACCCGGGGGAATGAGCAGTACTTC
j_gene: TRBJ2-7
abundance: -
v_gene: TRBV19
d_gene: -

CDR3aa: CASSGQGARRAGLGETQYF
CDR3nt: TGCGCCAGCAGTGGACAGGGGGCCCGCCGGGCGGGCCTGGGGGAGACCCAGTACTTC
j_gene: TRBJ2-5
abundance: many
v_gene: TRBV10-1
d_gene: TRBD1

CDR3aa: CSARWRNEQFF
CDR3nt: TGCAGTGCTAGATGGAGGAATGAGCAGTTCTTC
j_gene: TRBJ2-1
abundance: many
v_gene: TRBV20-1
d_gene: -

CDR3aa: CASSGRDRLQHF
CDR3nt: TGTGCCAGCAGTGGCCGGGACCGCCTCCAGCATTTT
j_gene: TRBJ1-5
abundance: many
v_gene: TRBV6-5
d_gene: -

CDR3aa: CASSPSGGLPNEKLFF
CDR3nt: TGCGCCAGCAGCCCCTCGGGGGGATTACCTAATGAAAAACTGTTTTTT
j_gene: TRBJ1-4
abundance: few
v_gene: TRBV4-1
d_gene: -

CDR3aa: CASRSPTGSSDEKLFF
CDR3nt: TGTGCCAGCAGATCCCCGACAGGATCTTCCGATGAAAAACTGTTTTTT
j_gene: TRBJ1-4
abundance: many
v_gene: TRBV2
d_gene: -